Each of the 7 T cell receptor beta chains below was sequenced from the same sample in a study of blood T cell repertoires in COVID-19. Method: immunoSEQ multiplex PCR; TCRdb's copy keeps in-frame clones and lacks some. This sample has roughly 360,000 clones, with roughly 87% found just once. Material for sequencing was PBMCs or T cells enriched from blood (not recorded which). The receptor set was obtained from a woman between 50 and 59 years old who had recovered from COVID-19.

On this clone itself: Other DNA sequences in this specimen translate into the identical CDR3. V and J are TRBV7-8 and TRBJ2-7; 7 nucleotides line up with TRBD2. The CDR3 runs 12 residues. The V gene end was trimmed by 5 bases and the J gene end by 3 bases; junction bases not matched to a gene: 1. Germline CDR1 reads SGHVS; CDR2 reads FQNEAQ. For the CDR3, the DNA is TGTGCCAGCAGCCCGGGGGGCTACGAGCAGTACTTC. Residues: CASSPGGYEQYF.

The chain uses TRBV4-1 and TRBJ2-7, with 9 nucleotides matching TRBD1. The ends lost 4 bases at V and 6 bases at J; junction bases unmatched: 13. The germline gives CDR1 MGHRA, CDR2 YSYEKL. The CDR3 runs to 16 residues. CDR3 bases: TGCGCCAGCAGCCCATACCCGGGACAGGGATCTGCCGAGCAGTACTTC. It translates to CASSPYPGQGSAEQYF.

The V call is TRBV7-6, the J call TRBJ2-5, with 8 bases that match TRBD1. In germline, CDR1 is SGHVS, CDR2 FNYEAQ. V lost 6 bases to trimming and J lost 5 bases; unmatched junction nucleotides: 5. The CDR3 sequence is 13 residues long. The CDR3: CASSPRDRETQYF. DNA for the CDR3: TGTGCCAGCAGTCCCCGGGACAGGGAGACCCAGTACTTC.

This chain connects TRBV29-1 to TRBJ1-1; D possibly corresponds to TRBD1 (6 bases). From germline, CDR1 is SQVTM and CDR2 ANQGSEA. This CDR3 has 13 amino acids. Trimming left V 5 bases short and J 1 base short, with 11 bases between. The CDR3 DNA is TGCAGCGTTCTGCGACAGGCGAACACTGAAGCTTTCTTT. Protein: CSVLRQANTEAFF.

This clone was seen just once. The chain combines TRBV2 with TRBJ2-4, with 7 bases that match TRBD2. V dropped 4 bases and J dropped 2; count of bases not matched to a gene: 8. Germline-derived CDR1 and CDR2 are SNHLY and FYNNEI. The CDR3 is 16 amino acids. CDR3 sequence (DNA): TGTGCCAGCAGTGCTCGCGGGAGTGGGACCAAAAACATTCAGTACTTC. Protein: CASSARGSGTKNIQYF.

The V call is TRBV7-2, the J call TRBJ1-1, with a weak D call TRBD1 (5 bases). The V end lost 1 base, the J end lost 0 bases, and 21 bases lay between the germline ends. The length of the CDR3 is 19 residues. Germline V gives CDR1 SGHTA, CDR2 FQGNSA. The CDR3 is CASSLGLVGGAGLNTEAFF. Written as DNA, the CDR3 is TGTGCCAGCAGCTTAGGTCTAGTGGGAGGGGCGGGATTGAACACTGAAGCTTTCTTT. The full variable domain, with the rest looked up from reference TRBV7-2 and TRBJ1-1, is GAGVSQSPSNKVTEKGKDVELRCDPISGHTALYWYRQSLGQGLEFLIYFQGNSAPDKSGLPSDRFSAERTGGSVSTLTIQRTQQEDSAVYLCASSLGLVGGAGLNTEAFFGQGTRLTVV.

This clone was observed once. This chain uses TRBV6-1 with TRBJ2-2; possible D gene TRBD2, 6 bases. The germline V gene encodes CDR1 MNHNS and CDR2 SASEGT. This CDR3 has 15 residues. V was cut by 1 base and J by 1 base, with 7 bases left in between. The CDR3 DNA reads TGTGCCAGCAGTGAAGTGGGGGGGAACACCGGGGAGCTGTTTTTT. It is translated as CASSEVGGNTGELFF.